These T cell receptor beta chains were read from a single sample in a study of cytomegalovirus exposure and HLA in healthy donors. Only in-frame clones appear in the TCRdb table, and some are missing; sequencing was by immunoSEQ multiplex PCR. This table holds about 80,000 clones, 75% found once. Sequencing was carried out using PBMCs. The receptors here all came from a middle-aged woman in good health and CMV-seronegative. CDR3s include the opening cysteine and the closing phenylalanine or tryptophan. The D gene is left open where the match is weak. Clone size is not always given. Where it is, it says once, few, many or a class for expanded clones.

>-|TRBJ2-2|TRBV27|once
CASKAGNTGELFF
TGTGCCAGCAAGGCGGGCAACACCGGGGAGCTGTTTTTT
>-|TRBJ2-1|TRBV9|-
CASSVDTQSQFF
TGTGCCAGCAGCGTGGACACCCAGAGTCAGTTCTTC
>-|TRBJ1-1|TRBV28|-
CASSRGHTEAFF
TGTGCCAGCAGTCGAGGTCATACTGAAGCTTTCTTT
>TRBD1|TRBJ1-2|TRBV19|-
CASRAADRDWDTF
TGTGCCAGTAGGGCGGCAGACAGGGATTGGGACACCTTC
>TRBD1|TRBJ2-7|TRBV7-9|-
CASSLGTGIEQYF
TGTGCCAGCAGCTTAGGGACAGGGATCGAGCAGTACTTC
>-|TRBJ2-7|TRBV7-8|-
CASSLIRDTQGLYEQYF
TGTGCCAGCAGCTTAATCCGGGACACCCAGGGGCTTTACGAGCAGTACTTC
>TRBD2|TRBJ2-2|TRBV27|-
CASKVVAGGPGELFF
TGTGCCAGCAAGGTGGTAGCGGGGGGGCCCGGGGAGCTGTTTTTT
>TRBD2|TRBJ2-2|TRBV7-2|-
CASSLGLSTGELFF
TGTGCCAGCAGCTTGGGACTATCCACCGGGGAGCTGTTTTTT
>TRBD1|TRBJ2-5|TRBV7-9|-
CASSARTGAAQETQYF
TGTGCCAGCAGCGCTCGGACAGGTGCGGCCCAAGAGACCCAGTACTTC
>-|TRBJ1-1|TRBV5-1|few
CASSPQGGPPIEAFF
TGCGCCAGCAGCCCCCAAGGGGGACCTCCGATTGAAGCTTTCTTT
>-|TRBJ2-7|TRBV25-1|-
CASSEFGGNEQYF
TGTGCCAGCAGTGAATTTGGGGGCAACGAGCAGTACTTC
>-|TRBJ2-3|TRBV4-1|-
CASSHPGLGTRINTDTQYF
TGCGCCAGCAGCCACCCGGGGTTGGGAACCCGAATTAACACAGATACGCAGTATTTT
>-|TRBJ1-1|TRBV2|few
CASLPTVTNTEAFF
TGTGCCAGCCTACCTACAGTGACGAACACTGAAGCTTTCTTT
>TRBD1|TRBJ1-2|TRBV18|-
CASSRNPPGQGYGYTF
TGTGCCAGCTCAAGAAACCCCCCGGGACAGGGCTATGGCTACACCTTC
>TRBD1|TRBJ2-2|TRBV5-4|few
CASRPTGSNTGELFF
TGTGCCAGCAGGCCGACAGGGTCGAACACCGGGGAGCTGTTTTTT
>TRBD1|TRBJ2-4|TRBV30|-
CAWNGQGRNIQYF
TGTGCCTGGAACGGACAGGGTAGGAACATTCAGTACTTC
>-|TRBJ1-5|TRBV28|-
CASSQVDGYSNQPQHF
TGTGCCAGCAGTCAAGTCGACGGGTATAGCAATCAGCCCCAGCATTTT
>-|TRBJ2-1|TRBV6-4|-
CASSSEGHNEQFF
TGTGCCAGCTCTTCGGAGGGTCACAATGAGCAGTTCTTC
>-|TRBJ1-1|TRBV11-2|-
CASSLRGGSANTEAFF
TGTGCCAGCAGCTTACGGGGGGGAAGTGCGAACACTGAAGCTTTCTTT
>TRBD1|TRBJ2-7|TRBV29-1|-
CSVVVGRGISYEQYF
TGCAGCGTTGTTGTGGGCAGGGGGATATCCTACGAGCAGTACTTC
>TRBD2|TRBJ2-1|TRBV2|-
CASGPGTSGYNEQFF
TGTGCCAGCGGACCCGGGACTAGCGGATACAATGAGCAGTTCTTC
>TRBD2|TRBJ2-7|TRBV5-8|-
CASSRTGTSGPDEQYF
TGTGCCAGCAGTCGCACTGGGACTAGCGGACCCGACGAGCAGTACTTC
>-|TRBJ1-2|TRBV4-1|-
CASSQQQVRNYGYTF
TGCGCCAGCAGCCAACAACAGGTTCGTAACTATGGCTACACCTTC
>-|TRBJ2-2|TRBV12-2|-
CASRLRDYKQTGELFF
TGTGCAAGTCGCTTAAGAGACTACAAACAAACTGGGGAGCTGTTTTTT
>TRBD1|TRBJ2-5|TRBV28|few
CASSPRQGLGQETQYF
TGTGCCAGCAGCCCAAGACAGGGATTGGGGCAAGAGACCCAGTACTTC
>TRBD1|TRBJ1-6|TRBV5-1|-
CASMPGQGNSPLHF
TGCGCCAGCATGCCGGGACAGGGAAATTCACCCCTCCACTTT
>-|TRBJ1-1|TRBV29-1|few
CSVVRELRGEAFF
TGCAGCGTAGTCAGAGAACTAAGAGGTGAAGCTTTCTTT
>TRBD1|TRBJ1-5|TRBV7-8|-
CASSDGQVVNQPQHF
TGTGCCAGCAGCGACGGACAGGTCGTTAATCAGCCCCAGCATTTT
>-|TRBJ1-3|TRBV6-5|-
CASTSDASSGNTIYF
TGTGCCAGCACCAGCGACGCTAGCTCTGGAAACACCATATATTTT
>TRBD2|TRBJ2-7|TRBV4-1|-
CASSQAASGGTYEQYF
TGCGCCAGCAGCCAAGCGGCTAGCGGGGGAACCTACGAGCAGTACTTC
>TRBD1|TRBJ2-2|TRBV27|-
CASSTGTGRTGELFF
TGTGCCAGCAGCACCGGGACAGGGAGGACCGGGGAGCTGTTTTTT
>TRBD2|TRBJ2-7|TRBV5-6|few
CASSFFLTSGNQYEQYF
TGTGCCAGCAGCTTCTTCTTAACTAGCGGGAATCAGTACGAGCAGTACTTC
>-|TRBJ2-7|TRBV15|-
CATGQGTYEQYF
TGTGCCACCGGGCAGGGGACCTACGAGCAGTACTTC
>-|TRBJ2-1|TRBV19|once
CASPYRERHNEQFF
TGTGCCAGTCCTTATCGGGAGCGCCATAATGAGCAGTTCTTC
>TRBD1|TRBJ1-1|TRBV28|-
CASRTGGAGTEAFF
TGTGCCAGCAGGACAGGGGGCGCGGGCACTGAAGCTTTCTTT
>TRBD2|TRBJ2-5|TRBV5-6|-
CASSAQLADQETQYF
TGTGCCAGCAGCGCCCAACTAGCGGACCAAGAGACCCAGTACTTC
>TRBD2|TRBJ2-2|TRBV15|-
CATSREGGGGVSTGELFF
TGTGCCACCAGCAGAGAGGGCGGCGGGGGGGTTTCCACCGGGGAGCTGTTTTTT
>-|TRBJ2-1|TRBV2|once
CASRDPLTLSGLLWQFF
TGTGCCAGCAGGGACCCACTTACCCTTTCGGGACTGTTATGGCAGTTCTTC
>-|TRBJ2-3|TRBV7-9|-
CATTGGLRNTQYF
TGTGCCACCACCGGGGGTCTCAGAAATACGCAGTATTTT
>-|TRBJ2-7|TRBV7-2|-
CASSRGNSYEQYF
TGTGCCAGCAGTCGGGGAAACTCCTACGAGCAGTACTTC
>TRBD1|TRBJ2-7|TRBV9|once
CASSIRTGDGYEQYF
TGTGCCAGCAGCATCAGGACAGGGGATGGCTACGAGCAGTACTTC
>TRBD1|TRBJ2-1|TRBV29-1|-
CSVHRQGSYNEQFF
TGCAGCGTCCATCGACAGGGCTCCTACAATGAGCAGTTCTTC
>TRBD2|TRBJ2-5|TRBV7-2|-
CASSPRTSGSGETQYF
TGTGCCAGCAGCCCCAGGACTAGCGGGAGCGGTGAGACCCAGTACTTC
>-|TRBJ2-2|TRBV6-1|-
CASSEHGSPSTGELFF
TGTGCCAGCAGTGAACATGGGTCCCCTAGCACCGGGGAGCTGTTTTTT
>-|TRBJ1-2|TRBV30|-
CAWRGPERDGYTF
TGTGCCTGGAGGGGCCCCGAGAGGGATGGCTACACCTTC
>TRBD1|TRBJ2-4|TRBV7-8|-
CASSQIGGQVDIQYF
TGTGCCAGCAGCCAAATTGGGGGACAGGTGGACATTCAGTACTTC